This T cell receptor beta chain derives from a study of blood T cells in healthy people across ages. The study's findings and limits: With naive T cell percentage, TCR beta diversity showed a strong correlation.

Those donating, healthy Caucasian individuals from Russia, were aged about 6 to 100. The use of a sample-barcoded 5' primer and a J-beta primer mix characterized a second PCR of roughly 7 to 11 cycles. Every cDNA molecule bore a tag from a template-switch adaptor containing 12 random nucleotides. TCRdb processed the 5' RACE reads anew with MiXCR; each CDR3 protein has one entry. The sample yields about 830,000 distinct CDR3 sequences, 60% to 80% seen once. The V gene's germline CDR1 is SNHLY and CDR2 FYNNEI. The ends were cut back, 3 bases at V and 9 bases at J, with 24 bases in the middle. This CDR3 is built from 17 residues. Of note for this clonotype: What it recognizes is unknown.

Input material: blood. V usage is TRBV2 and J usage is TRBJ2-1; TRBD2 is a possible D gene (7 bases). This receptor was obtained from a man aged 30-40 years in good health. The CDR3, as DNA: TGTGCCAGCAGTGATACTATAGGGGGGGGTAGGTTTGGTGAGCAGTTCTTC. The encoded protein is CASSDTIGGGRFGEQFF.